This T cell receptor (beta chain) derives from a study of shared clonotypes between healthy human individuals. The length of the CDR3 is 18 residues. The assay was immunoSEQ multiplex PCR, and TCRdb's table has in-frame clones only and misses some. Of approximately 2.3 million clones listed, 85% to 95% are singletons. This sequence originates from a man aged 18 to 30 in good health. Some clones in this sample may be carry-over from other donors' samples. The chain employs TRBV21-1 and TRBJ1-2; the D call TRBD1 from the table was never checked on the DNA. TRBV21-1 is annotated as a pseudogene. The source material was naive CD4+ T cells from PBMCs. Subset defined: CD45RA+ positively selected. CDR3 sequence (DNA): TGTGCCAGCAACAACTTAAAACCGAACAGGGGGCGATACTATGGCTACACCTTC. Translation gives CASNNLKPNRGRYYGYTF.